A selection of T cell receptor beta chains follows, all from one sample in a study of OX40 agonist ivuxolimab in advanced cancers. Assay used: immunoSEQ multiplex PCR; TCRdb lists only in-frame clones, some missing. The sample includes approximately 31,000 clones, about nine tenths of them seen just once. The sample was CD4+ or CD8+ T cells sorted from blood, taken in a trial of the OX40 agonist ivuxolimab. The receptors shown here come from an adult with an advanced solid tumor such as melanoma, head and neck, liver or kidney cancer. Both conserved end residues are part of each CDR3. A D gene is named only where the DNA matches it firmly. Not every row has a clone size; where given, it reads once, few, many or a size class.

j_gene	v_gene	abundance	d_gene	CDR3nt	CDR3aa
TRBJ2-5	TRBV27	once	TRBD2	TGTGCCAGCAGTCCTACTAGCGGGGGGCGAGAGACCCAGTACTTC	CASSPTSGGRETQYF
TRBJ2-7	TRBV5-4	-	-	TGTGCCAGCAGCGGGGGCCGACAGCAAAACTACGAGCAGTACTTC	CASSGGRQQNYEQYF
TRBJ2-7	TRBV19	-	TRBD1	TGTGCCAGTAGTCCCGGACAGGGTTTATCCTACGAGCAGTACTTC	CASSPGQGLSYEQYF
TRBJ2-7	TRBV29-1	-	-	TGCAGCGTTGTTTGGGGTTACGAGCAGTACTTC	CSVVWGYEQYF
TRBJ2-3	TRBV27	-	-	TGTGCCAGCGCCAGGGGCCCCTCGGATACGCAGTATTTT	CASARGPSDTQYF
TRBJ1-1	TRBV27	-	TRBD1	TGTGCCAGTTACAGGGGGGAGGGATCGAACACTGAAGCTTTCTTT	CASYRGEGSNTEAFF
TRBJ2-5	TRBV28	once	-	TGTGCCAGCAGTTTGGACTCGGAGAGGACGGAAGAGACCCAGTACTTC	CASSLDSERTEETQYF
TRBJ2-1	TRBV7-3	-	TRBD2	TGTGCCAGCAGCCCAATACACCCGCGGGAGCTGGTGAATGAGCAGTTCTTC	CASSPIHPRELVNEQFF
TRBJ1-1	TRBV7-9	-	-	TGTGCCAGCAGCTCGAGAGGTGGGCAGGCGAGGCCTGAAGCTTTCTTT	CASSSRGGQARPEAFF
TRBJ1-2	TRBV9	-	-	TGTGCCAGCAGCGTAGATGGCACCCCAACTTATGGCTACACCTTC	CASSVDGTPTYGYTF
TRBJ1-5	TRBV7-8	-	-	TGTGCCAGCAGCCCGGACAGTAGACATCAGCCCCAGCATTTT	CASSPDSRHQPQHF
TRBJ2-5	TRBV30	-	-	TGTGCCTGGACGACCGTGGAGGGGAGAGGGGGAGAGACCCAGTACTTC	CAWTTVEGRGGETQYF
TRBJ2-1	TRBV21-1	-	-	TGTGCCAGCAGCAAAGTGGGGGAGGACTCCTACAATGAGCAGTTCTTC	CASSKVGEDSYNEQFF
TRBJ2-1	TRBV9	-	TRBD2	TGTGCCAGCAGCGCCGAACTAGCGCCATCCTACAATGAGCAGTTCTTC	CASSAELAPSYNEQFF
TRBJ1-2	TRBV19	-	-	TGTGCCAGTACCATAGGGCGGAGCGTACGGTATGGCTACACCTTC	CASTIGRSVRYGYTF
TRBJ1-1	TRBV11-2	-	-	TGTGCCAGCAGCCCATCAGGAGGGCGGACGGCTGAAGCTTTCTTT	CASSPSGGRTAEAFF
TRBJ2-4	TRBV7-8	few	TRBD1	TGTGCCAGCAGCTACAGGGGGAACATTCAGTACTTC	CASSYRGNIQYF
TRBJ1-4	TRBV7-9	-	TRBD1	TGTGCCAGCACATCCACCGGGACAGGGGGCGAAAAACTGTTTTTT	CASTSTGTGGEKLFF
TRBJ1-2	TRBV29-1	-	-	TGCAGCGTACCCGATCAAGGTGGCTACACCTTC	CSVPDQGGYTF
TRBJ2-4	TRBV11-3	-	-	TGTGCCAGCAGCTTGGGGACGGCGGACATTCAGTACTTC	CASSLGTADIQYF
TRBJ2-2	TRBV7-9	-	TRBD1	TGTGCCAGCAGCTCAACTCGGACAGGGACTGGGGGCGGGGAGCTGTTTTTT	CASSSTRTGTGGGELFF
TRBJ2-5	TRBV5-6	-	TRBD2	TGTGCCAGCAGCTTGGGCGGGAGTCGGGCTACATGGACCCAGTACTTC	CASSLGGSRATWTQYF
TRBJ2-3	TRBV28	-	TRBD2	TGTGCCAGCAGTTCCCTTACCGGGACTAGCGGGAGAACAGATACGCAGTATTTT	CASSSLTGTSGRTDTQYF
TRBJ2-7	TRBV20-1	-	TRBD1	TGCAGTGCTAGAGATAACAGGGGTGTTAACTTC	CSARDNRGVNF
TRBJ2-2	TRBV7-9	-	TRBD2	TGTGCCAGCAGCTTAGTTCCTAGCGGGGGCCGAAACACCGGGGAGCTGTTTTTT	CASSLVPSGGRNTGELFF
TRBJ2-3	TRBV4-1	-	TRBD2	TGCGCCAGCAGCCGAGCTAGCGGGGGGCTAGATACGCAGTATTTT	CASSRASGGLDTQYF
TRBJ1-2	TRBV2	-	-	TGTGCCAGCAGTGAGCCCATGGACGGGACCTTCTATGGCTACACCTTC	CASSEPMDGTFYGYTF
TRBJ2-7	TRBV2	few	-	TGTGCCAGCAGCGACTGGAACTCCTACGAGCAGTACTTC	CASSDWNSYEQYF
TRBJ2-3	TRBV5-1	-	TRBD2	TGCGCCAGCAGCGCCCCAATAGCGGGGTTAGGTGATACGCAGTATTTT	CASSAPIAGLGDTQYF
TRBJ2-7	TRBV5-1	-	TRBD2	TGCGCCAGCAGCTTGCGAACCTGGACTAGCCTAGACGAGCAGTACTTC	CASSLRTWTSLDEQYF
TRBJ2-5	TRBV2	-	-	TGTGCCAGCACAATAGCTAGCTGGGAGACCCAGTACTTC	CASTIASWETQYF
TRBJ1-1	TRBV9	few	-	TGTGCCAGCAGCGCCGGAAATCCGAACACTGAAGCTTTCTTT	CASSAGNPNTEAFF
TRBJ1-2	TRBV7-9	-	-	TGTGCCAGCAGCTTAGGACCAAGTACCTATGGCTACACCTTC	CASSLGPSTYGYTF
TRBJ2-7	TRBV4-1	-	-	TGCGCCAGCAGCCAAGAAGCCCATTACGAGCAGTACTTC	CASSQEAHYEQYF
TRBJ1-1	TRBV7-8	-	-	TGTGCCAGCAGCTTAGAGTGGAGACCTTATGAAGCTTTCTTT	CASSLEWRPYEAFF
TRBJ2-1	TRBV29-1	once	TRBD1	TGCAGCGTAGCGACAGGGGGCAATTACAATGAGCAGTTCTTC	CSVATGGNYNEQFF
TRBJ1-1	TRBV6-1	-	-	TGTGCCAGCAAGAGGCAGGGATCTGAAGCTTTCTTT	CASKRQGSEAFF
TRBJ2-2	TRBV11-2	-	-	TGTGCCAGCAGCTTAAACACCGGGGAGCTGTTTTTT	CASSLNTGELFF
TRBJ1-4	TRBV23-1	-	-	TGCGCCAGCCCCCCGACAGGCTTTCGTGAAAAACTGTTTTTT	CASPPTGFREKLFF
TRBJ2-5	TRBV7-6	-	TRBD2	TGTGCCAGCAGCTATTTGGGTGCTAGCGGGGGAACCCAAGAGACCCAGTACTTC	CASSYLGASGGTQETQYF
TRBJ2-3	TRBV5-5	once	-	TGTGCCAGCAGCTTGGGGTTTAGCACAGATACGCAGTATTTT	CASSLGFSTDTQYF
TRBJ2-1	TRBV6-5	-	TRBD1	TGTGCCAGCAATACAGGGGATAATGAGCAGTTCTTC	CASNTGDNEQFF
TRBJ1-5	TRBV2	-	TRBD1	TGTGCCAGCAGTGAATGGCAGGGGGCCCAGCATTTT	CASSEWQGAQHF
TRBJ1-4	TRBV13	-	-	TGTGCCAGCAGCTCCAACGACAGTCCTGGTGAAAAACTGTTTTTT	CASSSNDSPGEKLFF
TRBJ1-5	TRBV28	-	TRBD1	TGTGCCAGCCATCAGGGGGCTGTTTGGTTGGATCAGCCCCAGCATTTT	CASHQGAVWLDQPQHF
TRBJ2-7	TRBV19	-	-	TGTGCCAGTAGTATACAGGGCCAAATCTACGAGCAGTACTTC	CASSIQGQIYEQYF
TRBJ2-3	TRBV14	-	TRBD2	TGTGCCAGCAGCCATGAACTAGCGGGAGTAGCAGATACGCAGTATTTT	CASSHELAGVADTQYF
TRBJ2-1	TRBV2	-	TRBD1	TGTGCCAGCAGTGAATCAGGGGGCCCCTACAATGAGCAGTTCTTC	CASSESGGPYNEQFF
TRBJ1-1	TRBV7-8	-	-	TGTGCCAGCAGCTTATACGGGAACACTGAAGCTTTCTTT	CASSLYGNTEAFF